This entry lists 16 T cell receptor beta chains sequenced from one sample in a study of blood T cell repertoires in COVID-19. TCRdb keeps only in-frame clones here, not all; method: immunoSEQ multiplex PCR. The sample lists roughly 100,000 clones; 71% were seen once. The sample comprised peripheral blood. Source of these receptors: a human donor with acute or convalescent COVID-19. The donor label of this sample is uncertain.

This clone was detected many times. V is TRBV18 and J is TRBJ2-5; 7 nucleotides line up with TRBD1. The V and J ends lost 2 bases and 4 bases, in that order; junction bases with no gene match: 4. Germline V gives CDR1 KGHSH, CDR2 LQKENI. CDR3 length equals 14 residues. The CDR3 DNA reads TGTGCCAGCTCACCAGTGGCAGGGGGAGAGACCCAGTACTTC. It is translated as CASSPVAGGETQYF.

The chain joins TRBV29-1 to TRBJ1-4; maybe TRBD1 (5 bases). V was cut by 7 bases and J by 8 bases, with 14 bases left in between. The CDR3 is 12 amino acids. The germline gives CDR1 SQVTM, CDR2 ANQGSEA. CDR3 loop: CSAGGLGEKLFF. DNA for the CDR3: TGCAGCGCTGGGGGGTTAGGAGAAAAACTGTTTTTT.

This clone was observed once. J is TRBJ1-5 and V is TRBV4-1, with D unclear. This CDR3 is 14 amino acids long. Trimming removed 4 bases from V and 3 bases from J, with 10 bases in between. Germline CDR1 is MGHRA and CDR2 is YSYEKL. The CDR3 DNA is TGCGCCAGCAGCCCCCGGGGTTTCAATCAGCCCCAGCATTTT. It encodes CASSPRGFNQPQHF.

In its sample, this clone was seen a few times. The chain has TRBV28 and TRBJ1-2, with D tentatively TRBD1 (5 bases). Germline CDR1 is MDHEN and CDR2 is SYDVKM. Deletions cut 5 bases from V and 6 bases from J, with 13 bases between. The CDR3 totals 13 residues. CDR3 nucleotide sequence: TGTGCCAGCAGTGCCCCAGGGAAGGATGGCTACACCTTC. Protein: CASSAPGKDGYTF.

This clone was counted ten times or more. The V and J genes are TRBV4-1 and TRBJ2-3, with 9 bases matching TRBD2. Germline V CDR1 and CDR2: MGHRA, YSYEKL. V gave up 3 bases and J gave up 0 bases; unmatched junction bases: 16. The CDR3 length is 20 residues. This chain's CDR3 is CASSHPLSGGSGVSTDTQYF. The CDR3 DNA sequence: TGCGCCAGCAGCCACCCCCTGAGCGGGGGGAGTGGTGTGAGCACAGATACGCAGTATTTT.

This chain connects TRBV7-9 to TRBJ1-1, with 8 bases identical to TRBD1. J gave up 5 bases and V 1 base, and 3 bases lay outside the gene matches. CDR1 and CDR2 from the germline V gene are SEHNR and FQNEAQ (reference sequence). The CDR3 runs 14 residues. The chain's CDR3 is CASSLDRGGTEAFF. The CDR3 DNA reads TGTGCCAGCAGCTTAGACAGGGGGGGAACTGAAGCTTTCTTT.

The chain recombines TRBV5-1 with TRBJ2-1; weak D call: TRBD1 (6 bases). The CDR3 length is 13 residues. CDR1 is SGHRS, CDR2 YFSETQ, per germline. V lost 1 base and J 8 bases, leaving 10 bases between the germline ends. The CDR3 spells CASSLTQGYEQFF. The CDR3 nucleotides read TGCGCCAGCAGCTTGACACAGGGATATGAGCAGTTCTTC.

The chain recombines TRBV28 with TRBJ1-6; D is unclear. The ends were cut back, 2 bases at V and 3 bases at J, with 14 bases in the middle. Germline V lookup: CDR1 MDHEN, CDR2 SYDVKM. The CDR3 spans 17 residues. Written as DNA, the CDR3 is TGTGCCAGCAGTTTAACCAATCGGGGAAACTATAATTCACCCCTCCACTTT. This translates into CASSLTNRGNYNSPLHF.

V and J are TRBV5-6 and TRBJ2-3; D perhaps matches TRBD1 (6 bases). V lost 1 base and J lost 4, with 16 bases in between. The CDR3 contains 16 residues. Germline values: CDR1 SGHDT, CDR2 YYEEEE. DNA for the CDR3: TGTGCCAGCAGCTTGAGTTTAACAGGGTCGGCAGATACGCAGTATTTT. It yields the protein CASSLSLTGSADTQYF.

The chain links TRBV11-2 to TRBJ2-1; 7 nucleotides match TRBD2. The CDR3 loop spans 16 amino acids. In germline, CDR1 is SGHAT, CDR2 FQNNGV. V dropped 3 bases and J dropped 4; count of bases not matched to a gene: 9. For the CDR3, the DNA is TGTGCCAGCAGCTTTAGTTTTGGGGGGGGGTACAATGAGCAGTTCTTC. Residues: CASSFSFGGGYNEQFF.

The table lists this clone with many counts. CDR3 in amino acids: CASMSGRDTDTQYF. The DNA of the CDR3 is TGTGCCAGTATGAGTGGGCGGGACACAGATACGCAGTATTTT. This chain links TRBV19 with TRBJ2-3, with D possibly being TRBD2 (6 bases). Trimming pared 7 bases from V and 2 bases from J, leaving 13 bases between. CDR1 is LNHDA, CDR2 SQIVND, per germline (reference sequence). The length of the CDR3 is 14 residues.

This chain joins TRBV7-8 and TRBJ1-4; the D is unclear. The CDR3 sequence is 15 residues long. V lost 2 bases to trimming and J lost 4 bases, with 11 bases between them. CDR1 is SGHVS, CDR2 FQNEAQ, per germline. The CDR3 loop is CASSLSRGFNEKLFF. CDR3 nucleotides: TGTGCCAGCAGCTTATCACGAGGGTTTAATGAAAAACTGTTTTTT.

The chain links TRBV30 to TRBJ2-5; perhaps TRBD2 as D (6 bases). The germline gives CDR1 GTSNPN, CDR2 SVGIG (reference sequence). V lost 1 base and J lost 7, with 13 bases in between. This CDR3 is built from 13 residues. CDR3 DNA: TGTGCCTGGAGTGGGGGGGTTGGCTGGACCCAGTACTTC. This codes for CAWSGGVGWTQYF.

The gene calls are TRBV7-9 and TRBJ2-7; D is perhaps TRBD2 (7 bases). Germline CDR1 is SEHNR and CDR2 is FQNEAQ (reference sequence). This CDR3 contains 17 residues. V dropped 5 bases and J dropped 4 bases, with 24 bases sitting between them. CDR3 nucleotide sequence: TGTGCCAGCAGCCTGGGGCGGGGGCTCACTTCGCGATACGAGCAGTACTTC. Its protein product is CASSLGRGLTSRYEQYF.

This clone was detected a few times. The rearrangement joins TRBV10-1 to TRBJ1-5; the D is unclear. The germline V gene encodes CDR1 WNHNN and CDR2 SYGVQD (reference sequence). Trimming pared 0 bases from V and 6 bases from J, leaving 15 bases between. The CDR3 is 16 residues long. DNA for the CDR3: TGCGCCAGCAGTGAGTCATTCTTGGGTTCAGGTCAGCCCCAGCATTTT. As protein: CASSESFLGSGQPQHF.

This chain links TRBV10-2 with TRBJ1-1; possibly TRBD1 for D (5 bases). Trimming pared 4 bases from V and 4 bases from J, leaving 13 bases between. This CDR3 is built from 14 residues. Germline CDR1 WSHSY, CDR2 SAAADI. This CDR3 reads CASSVNSGGTEAFF. CDR3 in DNA: TGCGCCAGCAGTGTAAATTCGGGGGGCACTGAAGCTTTCTTT.